This T cell receptor beta chain comes out of a study of regulatory T cells in long-lasting Graves disease. Investigators prepared the TCR beta libraries by applying iRepertoire HTBI primers and Arm-PCR of CDR3 regions. TCRdb processed the multiplex PCR reads anew with MiXCR; each CDR3 protein has one entry. The table lists 550,000 or so distinct CDR3 sequences, 12% of them singletons. Time point noted: newly diagnosed GD, antithyroid drugs for less than 3 months. Following extraction of RNA from PBMCs, that RNA was used to make the TCR library. V lost 4 bases to trimming and J lost 0 bases, with 17 bases between them. The CDR3 extends over 17 amino acids. Germline V gene lookup returns CDR1 SGHDT and CDR2 YYEEEE. This sample was shared with a second study, whose subject was T cells in Graves' hyperthyroidism and ophthalmopathy.

Sample: peripheral blood mononuclear cells (PBMCs), taken at new diagnosis, from a patient treated with antithyroid drugs. The V gene is TRBV5-6, the J gene TRBJ2-1; the D gene is possibly TRBD1 (6 bases). This clonotype was obtained from a woman aged 25-40 years with Graves disease. CDR3 in amino acids: CASSLSLMDSSYNEQFF. Here the CDR3 DNA reads TGTGCCAGCAGCCTCAGTCTAATGGACAGCTCCTACAATGAGCAGTTCTTC.